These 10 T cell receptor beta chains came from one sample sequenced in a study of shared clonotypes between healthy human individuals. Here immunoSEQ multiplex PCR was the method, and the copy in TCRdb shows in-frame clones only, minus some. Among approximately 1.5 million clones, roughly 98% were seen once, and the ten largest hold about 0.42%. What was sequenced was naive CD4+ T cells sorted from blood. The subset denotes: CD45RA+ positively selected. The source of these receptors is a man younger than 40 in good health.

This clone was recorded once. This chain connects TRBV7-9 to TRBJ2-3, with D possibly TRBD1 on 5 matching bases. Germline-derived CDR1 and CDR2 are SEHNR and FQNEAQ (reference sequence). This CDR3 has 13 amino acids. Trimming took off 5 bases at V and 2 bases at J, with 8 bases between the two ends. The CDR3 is CASSGAITDTQYF. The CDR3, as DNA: TGTGCCAGCAGCGGGGCCATCACAGATACGCAGTATTTT.

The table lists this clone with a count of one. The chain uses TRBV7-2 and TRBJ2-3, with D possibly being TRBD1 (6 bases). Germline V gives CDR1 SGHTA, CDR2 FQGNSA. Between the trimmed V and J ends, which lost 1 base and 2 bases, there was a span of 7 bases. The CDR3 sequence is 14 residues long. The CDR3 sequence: CASSLGTATDTQYF. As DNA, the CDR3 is TGTGCCAGCAGCTTAGGGACAGCCACAGATACGCAGTATTTT.

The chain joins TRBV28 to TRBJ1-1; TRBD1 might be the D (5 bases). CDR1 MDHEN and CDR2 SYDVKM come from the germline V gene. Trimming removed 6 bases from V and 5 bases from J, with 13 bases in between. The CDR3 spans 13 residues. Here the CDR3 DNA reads TGTGCCAGCAGCCTTAAACAGGTTACTGAAGCTTTCTTT. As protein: CASSLKQVTEAFF.

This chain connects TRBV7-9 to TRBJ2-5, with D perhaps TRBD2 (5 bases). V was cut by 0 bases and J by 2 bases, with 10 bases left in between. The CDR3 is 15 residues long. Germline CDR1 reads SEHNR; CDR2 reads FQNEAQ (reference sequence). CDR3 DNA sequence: TGTGCCAGCAGCTTAGCCACGGACTTTCAAGAGACCCAGTACTTC. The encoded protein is CASSLATDFQETQYF. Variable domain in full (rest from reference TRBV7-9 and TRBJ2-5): DTGVSQNPRHKITKRGQNVTFRCDPISEHNRLYWYRQTLGQGPEFLTYFQNEAQLEKSRLLSDRFSAERPKGSFSTLEIQRTEQGDSAMYLCASSLATDFQETQYFGPGTRLLVL.

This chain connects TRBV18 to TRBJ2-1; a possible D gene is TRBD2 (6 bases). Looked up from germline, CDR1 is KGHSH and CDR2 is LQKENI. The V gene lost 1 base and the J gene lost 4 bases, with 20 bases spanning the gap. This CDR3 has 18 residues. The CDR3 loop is CASSPLPTSTYRYNEQFF. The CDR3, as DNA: TGTGCCAGCTCACCACTTCCGACTAGTACGTACCGGTACAATGAGCAGTTCTTC.

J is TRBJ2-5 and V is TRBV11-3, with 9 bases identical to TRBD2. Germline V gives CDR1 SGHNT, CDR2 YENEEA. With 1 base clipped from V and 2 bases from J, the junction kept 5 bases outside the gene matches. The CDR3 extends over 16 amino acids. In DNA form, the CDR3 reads TGTGCCAGCAGCTTAGCAGCGACTAGCGGACAAGAGACCCAGTACTTC. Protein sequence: CASSLAATSGQETQYF.

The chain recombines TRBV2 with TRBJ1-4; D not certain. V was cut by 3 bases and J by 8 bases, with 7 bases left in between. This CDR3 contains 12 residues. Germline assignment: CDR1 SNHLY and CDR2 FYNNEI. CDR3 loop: CASSDRLEKLFF. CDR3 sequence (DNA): TGTGCCAGCAGTGACAGGCTGGAAAAACTGTTTTTT. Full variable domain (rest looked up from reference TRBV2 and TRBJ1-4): EPEVTQTPSHQVTQMGQEVILRCVPISNHLYFYWYRQILGQKVEFLVSFYNNEISEKSEIFDDQFSVERPDGSNFTLKIRSTKLEDSAMYFCASSDRLEKLFFGSGTQLSVL.

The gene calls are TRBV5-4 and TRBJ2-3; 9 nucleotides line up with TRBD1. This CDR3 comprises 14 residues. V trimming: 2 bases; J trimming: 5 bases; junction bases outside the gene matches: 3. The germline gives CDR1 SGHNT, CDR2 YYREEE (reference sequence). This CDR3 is CASSFPGQGDTQYF. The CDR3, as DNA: TGTGCCAGCAGCTTTCCGGGACAGGGAGATACGCAGTATTTT.

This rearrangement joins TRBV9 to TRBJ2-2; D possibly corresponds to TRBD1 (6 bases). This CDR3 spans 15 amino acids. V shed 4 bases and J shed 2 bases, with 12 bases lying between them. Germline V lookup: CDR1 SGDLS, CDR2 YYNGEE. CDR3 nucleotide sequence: TGTGCCAGCAGCCCGCGGACAGATAACACCGGGGAGCTGTTTTTT. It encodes CASSPRTDNTGELFF. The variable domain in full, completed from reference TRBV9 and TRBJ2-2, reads DSGVTQTPKHLITATGQRVTLRCSPRSGDLSVYWYQQSLDQGLQFLIQYYNGEERAKGNILERFSAQQFPDLHSELNLSSLELGDSALYFCASSPRTDNTGELFFGEGSRLTVL.

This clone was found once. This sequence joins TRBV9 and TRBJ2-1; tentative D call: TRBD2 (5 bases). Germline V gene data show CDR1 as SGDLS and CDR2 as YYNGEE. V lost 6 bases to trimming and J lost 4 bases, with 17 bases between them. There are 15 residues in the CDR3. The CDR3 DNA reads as TGTGCCAGCACCCCGTTAGTGGGAGAGTACAATGAGCAGTTCTTC. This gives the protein CASTPLVGEYNEQFF.